In this sample, the clone carrying this T cell receptor (beta chain) turned up a few times. Antigen specificity is unknown. The data were obtained in a study of T-cell memory formation after mild COVID-19. Study-wide results and limits: Whether second-wave clones peaking at day 37 were SARS-CoV-2 specific went unconfirmed. There was a balanced CD4/CD8 profile in clones contracting day 15 to 85, and later expanders leaned CD4+.

The authors produced TCR alpha and TCR beta cDNA libraries with sample barcodes and UMIs by 5'RACE using constant-segment primers. One entry per CDR3 protein, called by TCRdb with MiXCR from the 5' RACE reads. The table shows just under 350,000 distinct CDR3 sequences, with 10% to 15% occurring only once. This clonotype was obtained from a man aged 18-30 years who had mild COVID-19 (a few samples of this study predate the infection). Cell type and time point are not known. Sequencing input: PBMCs or a T cell subset sorted from them (not recorded which).

CDR3 bases: TGCGCCAGCAGCCCATCGGGACAGGGCTACGAGCAGTACTTC. It codes for CASSPSGQGYEQYF. V gene TRBV4-3 combines with J gene TRBJ2-7, with TRBD1 matching over 9 bases. This CDR3 spans 14 amino acids. Germline V gene data show CDR1 as LGHNA and CDR2 as YSLEER. The V gene end was trimmed by 4 bases and the J gene end by 3 bases; junction bases not matched to a gene: 4.